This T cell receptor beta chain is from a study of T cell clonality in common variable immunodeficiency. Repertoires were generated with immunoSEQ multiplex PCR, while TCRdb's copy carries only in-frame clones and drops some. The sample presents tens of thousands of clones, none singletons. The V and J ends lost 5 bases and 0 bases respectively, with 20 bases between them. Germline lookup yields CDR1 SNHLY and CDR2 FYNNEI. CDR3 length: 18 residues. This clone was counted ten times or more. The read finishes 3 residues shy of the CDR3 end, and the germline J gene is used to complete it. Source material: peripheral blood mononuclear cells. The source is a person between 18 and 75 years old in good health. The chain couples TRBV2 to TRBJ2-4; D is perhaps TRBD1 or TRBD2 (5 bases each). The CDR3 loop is CASSPRGAPALAKNIQYF. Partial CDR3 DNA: TGTGCCAGCAGTCCCCGAGGGGCCCCGGCACTAGCCAAAAACATT.